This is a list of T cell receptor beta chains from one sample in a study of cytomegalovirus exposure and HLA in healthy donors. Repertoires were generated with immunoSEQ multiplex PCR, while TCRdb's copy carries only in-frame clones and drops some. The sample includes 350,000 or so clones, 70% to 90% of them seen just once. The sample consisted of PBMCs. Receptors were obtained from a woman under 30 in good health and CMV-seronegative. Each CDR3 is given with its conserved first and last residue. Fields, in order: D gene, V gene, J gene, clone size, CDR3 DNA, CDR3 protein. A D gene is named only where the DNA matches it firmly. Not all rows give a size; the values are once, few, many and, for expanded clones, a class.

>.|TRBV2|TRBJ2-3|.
TGTGCCAGCAGGGCAAGAGGGACGCAGTATTTT
CASRARGTQYF
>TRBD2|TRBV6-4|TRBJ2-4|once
TGTGCCAGCAGTGACTGGGCGGGAGCAAACATTCAGTACTTC
CASSDWAGANIQYF
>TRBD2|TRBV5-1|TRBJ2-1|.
TGCGCCAGCAGCCCCGGTGGGACTAGCGGGAGCGATGAGCAGTTCTTC
CASSPGGTSGSDEQFF
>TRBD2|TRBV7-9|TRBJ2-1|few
TGTGCCAGCAGCTTAACCGGACTAGTGGATAGTGAGCAGTTCTTC
CASSLTGLVDSEQFF
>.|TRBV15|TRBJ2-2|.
TGTGCCACAGCAGGGAATGCGAACACCGGGGAGCTGTTTTTT
CATAGNANTGELFF
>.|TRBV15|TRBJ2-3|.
TGTGCCACCAAGACGGGGAGAACAGATACGCAGTATTTT
CATKTGRTDTQYF
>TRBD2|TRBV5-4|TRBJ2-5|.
TGTGCCAGCAGCCCACCGGGACTAGCGGGACAAGAGACCCAGTACTTC
CASSPPGLAGQETQYF
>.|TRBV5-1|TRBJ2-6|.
TGCGCCAGCAGCCCCGCAGGGAACTCTGGGGCCAACGTCCTGACTTTC
CASSPAGNSGANVLTF
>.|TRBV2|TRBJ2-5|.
TGTGCCAGCAGTCGTCTTCAGGGGGGAGGAGAGACCCAGTACTTC
CASSRLQGGGETQYF
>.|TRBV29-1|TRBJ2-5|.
TGCAGCGTTGCCCCCCATCTCCGACCCGCCGAGGCCCAGTACTTC
CSVAPHLRPAEAQYF
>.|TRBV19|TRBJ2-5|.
TGTGCCAGTAGTACCCTAGCTGGGCAAGAGACCCAGTACTTC
CASSTLAGQETQYF
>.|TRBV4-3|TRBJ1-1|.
TGCGCCAGCAGCCAAGGAACGGGGGCTTTCTTT
CASSQGTGAFF
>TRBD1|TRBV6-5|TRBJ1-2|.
TGTGCCAGCAGTCCGACAGGGTTCAATGGCTACACCTTC
CASSPTGFNGYTF
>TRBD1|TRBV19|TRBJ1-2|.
TGTGCCGCCAGAGGGACAGGGGGCTATGGCTACACCTTC
CAARGTGGYGYTF
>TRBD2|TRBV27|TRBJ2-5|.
TGTGCCAGCAGTTTCGGGTCTAGCGGGCCTCTGGAGACCCAGTACTTC
CASSFGSSGPLETQYF
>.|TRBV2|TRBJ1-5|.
TGTGCCAGCATGCCGGAGGTGGGTCAGCCCCAGCATTTT
CASMPEVGQPQHF
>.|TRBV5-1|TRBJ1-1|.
TGCGCCAGCAGCTTGTTTGGGGAGGGCACTGAAGCTTTCTTT
CASSLFGEGTEAFF
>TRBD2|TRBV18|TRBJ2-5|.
TGTGCCAGCTCACCACTACCGACTAGCGGAGTACAAGAGACCCAGTACTTC
CASSPLPTSGVQETQYF
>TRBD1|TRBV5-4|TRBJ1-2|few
TGTGCCAGCAGCTCACAGGGGATATATGGCTACACCTTC
CASSSQGIYGYTF
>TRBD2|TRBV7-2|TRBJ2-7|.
TGTGCCAGCAGCTCCACTAGCGGCTCCTACGAGCAGTACTTC
CASSSTSGSYEQYF
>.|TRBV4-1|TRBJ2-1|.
TGCGCCAGCAGCCAAGAGGAGGCTATCCTGGGTGAGCAGTTCTTC
CASSQEEAILGEQFF
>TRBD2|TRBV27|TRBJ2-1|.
TGTGCCAGCAGTCTCAATCGGCTAGCGGGAGGTCTGCCCTTCGATGAGCAGTTCTTC
CASSLNRLAGGLPFDEQFF
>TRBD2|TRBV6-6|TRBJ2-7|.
TGTGCCAGCAGTTACACAAAGACTAGCCGAGGCGACGAGCAGTACTTC
CASSYTKTSRGDEQYF
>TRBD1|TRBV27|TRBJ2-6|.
TGTGCCAGCAGTCCGGGACAGTTTAGCTCTGGGGCCAACGTCCTGACTTTC
CASSPGQFSSGANVLTF
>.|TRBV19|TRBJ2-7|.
TGTGCCAGTAGTATACTACAGGTCACCTCCTACGAGCAGTACTTC
CASSILQVTSYEQYF
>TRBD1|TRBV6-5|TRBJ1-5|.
TGTGCCAGCAGCCTGACAGGGGGCGGGCAGCCCCAGCATTTT
CASSLTGGGQPQHF
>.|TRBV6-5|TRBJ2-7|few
TGTGCCAGCAGTTACAAAGGGGTGTTCGACGAGCAGTACTTC
CASSYKGVFDEQYF
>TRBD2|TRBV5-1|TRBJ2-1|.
TGCGCCAGCAGCTTGTTACTAGCGGGATCAGAAGGGGAGCAGTTCTTC
CASSLLLAGSEGEQFF
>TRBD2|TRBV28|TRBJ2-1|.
TGTGCCAGCAGGGGGGCGACTAGCGGGAGGGCCCTCAATGAGCAGTTCTTC
CASRGATSGRALNEQFF
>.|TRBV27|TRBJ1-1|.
TGTGCCAGCAGCCTGACAGGTAACACTGAAGCTTTCTTT
CASSLTGNTEAFF
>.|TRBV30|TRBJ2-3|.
TGTGCCTGGAGCCCGGGACTTGCAACAGATACGCAGTATTTT
CAWSPGLATDTQYF